These 12 T cell receptor beta chains share one sample of origin, sequenced in a study of CD8 T cells in Susac syndrome. Random hexamers served to reverse transcribe about 0.5 to 1 ug RNA. TCRdb fed the immunoSEQ multiplex PCR reads into MiXCR, producing one record per CDR3 protein. The table lists some 180,000 distinct CDR3 sequences, about 91% of them singletons. The specimen was CD4+ T cells from PBMCs. Receptors were obtained from a human donor with Susac syndrome.

The chain has TRBV5-4 and TRBJ2-1; a weak D match, TRBD1 (5 bases). Germline CDR1 reads SGHNT; CDR2 reads YYREEE (reference sequence). The CDR3 length is 12 residues. V shed 0 bases and J shed 12 bases, with 10 bases lying between them. The CDR3 DNA follows: TGTGCCAGCAGCTTGGCGAGCCAGGGGCAGTTCTTC. Amino acids: CASSLASQGQFF.

The chain recombines TRBV25-1 with TRBJ2-5, with TRBD2 matching over 11 bases. Losses at the gene ends were 0 bases for V and 4 bases for J; bases not matched to a gene: 1. This CDR3 is built from 15 residues. Looked up from germline, CDR1 is MGHDK and CDR2 is SYGVNS. Here the CDR3 reads CASSEYLAGGETQYF. CDR3 nucleotides: TGTGCCAGCAGTGAATATCTAGCGGGAGGAGAGACCCAGTACTTC.

This clonotype was detected once. The chain couples TRBV30 to TRBJ1-4; 7 nucleotides agree with TRBD1. The germline V gene has CDR1 GTSNPN and CDR2 SVGIG (reference sequence). This CDR3 spans 16 amino acids. The ends lost 1 base at V and 0 bases at J; junction bases unmatched: 5. The CDR3 DNA sequence: TGTGCCTGGAGTGGCTTTGGACAGGCAACTAATGAAAAACTGTTTTTT. Amino acids: CAWSGFGQATNEKLFF. The full variable domain, with the rest looked up from reference TRBV30 and TRBJ1-4, is SQTIHQWPATLVQPVGSPLSLECTVEGTSNPNLYWYRQAAGRGLQLLFYSVGIGQISSEVPQNLSASRPQDRQFILSSKKLLLSDSGFYLCAWSGFGQATNEKLFFGSGTQLSVL.

The CDR3 sequence is CASSRDQRDTGELFF. The CDR3 nucleotides read TGCGCCAGCAGCCGGGACCAGCGGGACACCGGGGAGCTGTTTTTT. The rearrangement uses TRBV5-1 and TRBJ2-2; D possibly corresponds to TRBD2 (6 bases). The CDR3 sequence is 15 residues long. Germline values: CDR1 SGHRS, CDR2 YFSETQ. The V end was cut by 4 bases, the J end by 3 bases, with 13 bases between.

The chain employs TRBV12-3 or TRBV12-4 and TRBJ1-5; D gene ambiguous. Trimming removed 6 bases from V and 4 bases from J, with 7 bases in between. The CDR3 runs to 12 residues. CDR3 loop: CASSRPNQPQHF. The CDR3 DNA reads as TGTGCCAGCAGCCGACCTAATCAGCCCCAGCATTTT.

In DNA, the CDR3 is TGTGCCAGCAGCTTAATCAATCAAGAGACCCAGTACTTC. Translation: CASSLINQETQYF. This rearrangement joins TRBV7-6 to TRBJ2-5; D unresolved. Germline V gene data show CDR1 as SGHVS and CDR2 as FNYEAQ. There are 13 residues in the CDR3. V was cut by 2 bases and J by 2 bases, with 6 bases left in between.

The chain is built from TRBV20-1 and TRBJ2-5; D call uncertain. CDR1 and CDR2 from the germline V gene are DFQATT and SNEGSKA (reference sequence). This CDR3 spans 13 amino acids. The V and J ends lost 1 base and 1 base respectively, with 7 bases between them. The CDR3 is CSARAPGQETQYF. Here the CDR3 DNA reads TGCAGTGCTAGAGCTCCAGGCCAAGAGACCCAGTACTTC.

This chain joins TRBV2 and TRBJ1-1; 7 nucleotides align to TRBD1. V gave up 5 bases and J gave up 3 bases; unmatched junction bases: 3. The V gene's germline CDR1 is SNHLY and CDR2 FYNNEI. There are 13 residues in the CDR3. CDR3 loop: CASSRQGDTEAFF. DNA for the CDR3: TGTGCCAGCAGTAGACAGGGTGACACTGAAGCTTTCTTT.

This rearrangement joins TRBV6-5 to TRBJ1-2, with no clear D. The germline gives CDR1 MNHEY, CDR2 SVGAGI. The CDR3 is made up of 14 amino acids. V gave up 6 bases and J gave up 0 bases, with 11 bases separating them. The DNA for the CDR3 is TGTGCCAGCAGAGACACCGGGACTAACTATGGCTACACCTTC. It is translated as CASRDTGTNYGYTF.

This clonotype has a single count. The V and J genes are TRBV2 and TRBJ2-7; no clear D gene. Germline CDR1 SNHLY, CDR2 FYNNEI. V was clipped by 7 bases and J by 3 bases, with 22 bases between them. This CDR3 spans 16 amino acids. The CDR3 sequence: CASITGRLLGSYEQYF. CDR3 coding DNA: TGTGCCAGCATTACGGGCCGCTTACTCGGAAGCTACGAGCAGTACTTC.

This clonotype was recorded once. The chain is built from TRBV4-1 and TRBJ2-5; 13 bases line up with TRBD2. The trim removed 1 base at V and 2 bases at J, leaving 13 bases unmatched. The CDR3 loop spans 20 amino acids. CDR1 and CDR2 from the germline V gene are MGHRA and YSYEKL. CDR3 sequence (DNA): TGCGCCAGCAGCCAAGCTCGGTGGACTAGCGGGGGAACCGAACAAGAGACCCAGTACTTC. Amino acids: CASSQARWTSGGTEQETQYF.

The genes are TRBV6-6 and TRBJ2-5; tentatively, D is TRBD2 (5 bases). Germline lookup yields CDR1 MNHNY and CDR2 SVGAGI (reference sequence). Trimming removed 6 bases at V and 5 bases at J, with 13 bases between. The CDR3 runs 13 residues. This CDR3 is CASRDSTGETQYF. For the CDR3, the DNA is TGTGCCAGCAGGGATTCCACGGGGGAGACCCAGTACTTC.